The 30 T cell receptor beta chains reported below all come from one sample, sequenced in a study of shared clonotypes between healthy human individuals. The table came from immunoSEQ multiplex PCR; TCRdb's copy has only in-frame clones and leaves some out. Counted here are roughly 400,000 clones, about 97% occurring once; the ten biggest clones make up approximately 0.3%. Sequencing input: memory CD8+ T cells sorted from blood. This sample's subset: CD45RO+ cells pooled with CCR7-negative TemRA cells. These receptors all come from a man aged 30-40 years in good health.

This chain joins TRBV6-5 and TRBJ2-7, with 8 bases identical to TRBD1. J gave up 4 bases and V 0 bases, and 8 bases lay outside the gene matches. CDR1 is MNHEY and CDR2 is SVGAGI in the germline V gene. The CDR3 is 16 residues long. DNA of the CDR3: TGTGCCAGCAGTTACTCCCCGACAGGGGCTAGTTACGAGCAGTACTTC. It yields the protein CASSYSPTGASYEQYF.

J is TRBJ2-3 and V is TRBV4-1; TRBD2 matches 13 bases. There are 16 residues in the CDR3. The V segment lost 4 bases and the J segment 2 bases; nucleotides outside the gene matches: 3. From germline, CDR1 is MGHRA and CDR2 YSYEKL. For the CDR3, the DNA is TGCGCCAGCAGCCGCGGACTAGCGGGAGACACAGATACGCAGTATTTT. It translates to CASSRGLAGDTDTQYF.

V usage is TRBV5-1 and J usage is TRBJ2-7; 13 nucleotides match TRBD2. The CDR3 has 14 amino acids. V lost 4 bases, J lost 2 bases, and 0 bases stayed unmatched. Germline CDR1 is SGHRS and CDR2 is YFSETQ. This CDR3 reads CASSGLAGAYEQYF. CDR3 bases: TGCGCCAGCAGCGGACTAGCGGGGGCCTACGAGCAGTACTTC.

The V and J genes are TRBV28 and TRBJ2-1, with TRBD2 identical over 9 bases. Losses at the gene ends were 3 bases for V and 7 bases for J; bases not matched to a gene: 16. From germline, CDR1 is MDHEN and CDR2 SYDVKM. The CDR3 has 18 residues. In DNA form, the CDR3 reads TGTGCCAGCAGTTTTACCGCCCCTCTAGCGGGAAGTGATAATGAGCAGTTCTTC. Translation: CASSFTAPLAGSDNEQFF.

The genes are TRBV5-3 and TRBJ1-1, with D perhaps TRBD1 (6 bases). TRBV5-3 is identified as an open reading frame with a role that is uncertain. Trimming left V 1 base short and J 1 base short, with 11 bases between. The CDR3 loop spans 15 amino acids. Here the CDR3 reads CARSLCRTENTEAFF. The CDR3 coding sequence is TGTGCCAGAAGCTTGTGTCGGACAGAGAACACTGAAGCTTTCTTT.

V usage is TRBV19 and J usage is TRBJ2-1; 10 bases fit TRBD2. The trim removed 3 bases at V and 1 base at J, leaving 12 bases unmatched. The CDR3 is made up of 19 amino acids. Germline assignment: CDR1 LNHDA and CDR2 SQIVND (reference sequence). The CDR3 DNA reads as TGTGCCAGTAGTATCGGGGCTAGCGGGAGTGGGCCTTCCTACAATGAGCAGTTCTTC. Amino acids: CASSIGASGSGPSYNEQFF.

The rearrangement uses TRBV6-6 and TRBJ2-7, with D uncertain. CDR1 and CDR2 (germline): MNHNY, SVGAGI (reference sequence). The V end lost 6 bases, the J end lost 3 bases, and 15 bases lay between the germline ends. The CDR3 length is 14 residues. The CDR3 is CASSFAAEHYEQYF. CDR3 DNA: TGTGCCAGCAGCTTCGCAGCTGAACACTACGAGCAGTACTTC.

The chain combines TRBV14 with TRBJ2-1, with 15 bases identical to TRBD2. The V gene end was trimmed by 5 bases and the J gene end by 9 bases; junction bases not matched to a gene: 5. CDR1 is SGHDN, CDR2 FVKESK, per germline. The CDR3 covers 15 residues. In DNA form, the CDR3 reads TGTGCCAGCAGCAAAGGACTAGCGGGAGGGGTTGAGCAGTTCTTC. Encoded protein: CASSKGLAGGVEQFF.

The V gene is TRBV5-4, the J gene TRBJ2-2; 12 bases line up with TRBD2. The CDR3 totals 14 residues. The germline gives CDR1 SGHNT, CDR2 YYREEE (reference sequence). The trim removed 9 bases at V and 3 bases at J, leaving 3 bases unmatched. CDR3 in DNA: TGTGCCATCGGACTAGCGGGATACACCGGGGAGCTGTTTTTT. It yields the protein CAIGLAGYTGELFF.

V usage is TRBV28 and J usage is TRBJ2-7; 8 nucleotides match TRBD1. Per the germline V gene, CDR1 is MDHEN and CDR2 is SYDVKM. V trimming: 6 bases; J trimming: 2 bases; junction bases outside the gene matches: 6. This CDR3 has 14 residues. In DNA form, the CDR3 reads TGTGCCAGCAGGGGGACAGGCGTTACCTACGAGCAGTACTTC. Protein: CASRGTGVTYEQYF.

The chain joins TRBV5-6 to TRBJ2-5, with D perhaps matching TRBD2 (5 bases). With 0 bases removed from V and 5 bases from J, the gap between germline ends came to 11 bases. This CDR3 comprises 14 residues. Germline V CDR1 and CDR2: SGHDT, YYEEEE. Here the CDR3 DNA reads TGTGCCAGCAGCTTGGGTTTACTAGGTGAGACCCAGTACTTC. It codes for CASSLGLLGETQYF.

The CDR3 spells CASSESSPNQPQHF. CDR3 nucleotides: TGTGCCAGCAGTGAGTCGTCCCCGAATCAGCCCCAGCATTTT. The rearrangement joins TRBV2 to TRBJ1-5; D is undetermined. Trimming shortened V by 3 bases and J by 4 bases, and 10 bases separated the two germline ends. Germline assignment: CDR1 SNHLY and CDR2 FYNNEI. CDR3 length: 14 residues.

The chain recombines TRBV5-6 with TRBJ1-2, with a tentative D call TRBD1 (6 bases). This CDR3 has 16 amino acids. V lost 0 bases to trimming and J lost 0 bases, with 12 bases between them. Germline CDR1 and CDR2: SGHDT and YYEEEE. Written as DNA, the CDR3 is TGTGCCAGCAGCTTGGTTCCAGGGGTTCCTAACTATGGCTACACCTTC. Its protein product is CASSLVPGVPNYGYTF.

The V and J genes are TRBV7-8 and TRBJ2-7; D not certain. Trimming cost V 2 bases and J 3 bases, with 8 bases left between them. There are 13 residues in the CDR3. Germline V gives CDR1 SGHVS, CDR2 FQNEAQ. The CDR3 protein is CASSLYVSYEQYF. The CDR3 nucleotides read TGTGCCAGCAGCTTATATGTCAGCTACGAGCAGTACTTC. Supplemented by reference TRBV7-8 and TRBJ2-7, the full variable domain reads GAGVSQSPRYKVAKRGQDVALRCDPISGHVSLFWYQQALGQGPEFLTYFQNEAQLDKSGLPSDRFFAERPEGSVSTLKIQRTQQEDSAVYLCASSLYVSYEQYFGPGTRLTVT.

The chain recombines TRBV28 with TRBJ1-4; 7 bases are a match to TRBD1. The CDR3 totals 16 residues. Germline-derived CDR1 and CDR2 are MDHEN and SYDVKM. Unmatched junction bases numbered 9, after V lost 6 bases and J lost 2 bases. The CDR3 spells CASRNTGAGTNEKLFF. The CDR3, as DNA: TGTGCCAGCAGAAATACAGGGGCTGGGACTAATGAAAAACTGTTTTTT.

The rearrangement uses TRBV28 and TRBJ2-1; the match to TRBD2 covers 9 bases. The junction had 12 bases not matched to a gene; V was cut back by 8 bases and J by 7 bases. CDR3 size: 15 residues. Germline CDR1 is MDHEN and CDR2 is SYDVKM. CDR3 in amino acids: CASADRASGTNEQFF. The DNA of the CDR3 is TGTGCCAGCGCAGACAGGGCTAGCGGGACTAATGAGCAGTTCTTC.

On this clone itself: The same CDR3 can be traced to other DNA sequences in this sample. The gene calls are TRBV7-9 and TRBJ1-5; D not resolved. The V gene's germline CDR1 is SEHNR and CDR2 FQNEAQ (reference sequence). V lost 6 bases and J 5 bases, leaving 8 bases between the germline ends. This CDR3 has 12 amino acids. The CDR3 region has the DNA TGTGCCAGCAGTCGCGGAGATCAGCCCCAGCATTTT. Translating gives CASSRGDQPQHF.

Comment on this clone: The junction and the germline gene differ at one end; a read error may be behind it. The rearrangement links TRBV7-7 to TRBJ2-5; D is undetermined. The CDR3 runs 15 residues. Germline assignment: CDR1 SSHAT and CDR2 FNYEAQ (reference sequence). The CDR3 DNA reads as TGTGCTAGCAGCCTTTTAGGAAGGAATGGAGAGACCCAGTACTTC. This sequence encodes CASSLLGRNGETQYF.

V usage is TRBV5-1 and J usage is TRBJ2-5, with 12 bases identical to TRBD2. This CDR3 has 16 amino acids. V shed 4 bases, J shed 1 base, and the junction held 5 bases outside the gene matches. Germline CDR1 and CDR2: SGHRS and YFSETQ. Here the CDR3 reads CASSPGTSGFQETQYF. CDR3 in DNA: TGCGCCAGCAGCCCCGGGACTAGCGGGTTCCAAGAGACCCAGTACTTC.

V is TRBV14 and J is TRBJ2-2; D ambiguous. The length of the CDR3 is 14 residues. Trimming shortened V by 1 base and J by 7 bases, and 10 bases separated the two germline ends. The germline CDR1 and CDR2 sequences are SGHDN and FVKESK. The CDR3 sequence is CASSQVSDRGELFF. The CDR3 bases are TGTGCCAGCAGCCAAGTGTCGGACCGCGGGGAGCTGTTTTTT.

This clone is a singleton in its sample. The CDR3 coding sequence is TGTGCCAGCAGTTCCGCAGCTATGAACACTGAAGCTTTCTTT. Translated, it gives CASSSAAMNTEAFF. The J gene is TRBJ1-1, the V gene TRBV28; D remains unclear. Germline V CDR1 and CDR2: MDHEN, SYDVKM. V lost 4 bases and J 0 bases, leaving 9 bases between the germline ends. The CDR3 spans 14 residues.

V gene TRBV7-8 combines with J gene TRBJ2-3, with 11 positions matching TRBD2. This CDR3 contains 15 residues. V shed 4 bases, J shed 4 bases, and the junction held 4 bases outside the gene matches. The V gene's germline CDR1 is SGHVS and CDR2 FQNEAQ. The chain's CDR3 is CASSYSGRVADTQYF. DNA of the CDR3: TGTGCCAGCAGCTATAGCGGGAGGGTGGCAGATACGCAGTATTTT.

The chain couples TRBV5-1 to TRBJ1-3; D is undetermined. Deletions cut 3 bases from V and 0 bases from J, with 4 bases between. This CDR3 has 13 amino acids. Germline CDR1 reads SGHRS; CDR2 reads YFSETQ. The CDR3 DNA is TGCGCCAGCAGCTCCCTCTCTGGAAACACCATATATTTT. It is translated as CASSSLSGNTIYF.

CDR3 region: CASSQDQGSYEQYF. Here the CDR3 DNA reads TGCGCCAGCAGCCAAGACCAGGGCTCCTACGAGCAGTACTTC. The chain uses TRBV4-1 and TRBJ2-7; D perhaps matches TRBD1 (5 bases). Trimming took 0 bases from V and 0 from J, leaving 6 bases between them. The CDR3 consists of 14 residues. Germline CDR1 and CDR2: MGHRA and YSYEKL.

The rearrangement uses TRBV14 and TRBJ2-2; D is ambiguous. This CDR3 has 14 amino acids. V was shortened by 3 bases and J by 2 bases, with 7 bases between the two germline ends. CDR1 SGHDN and CDR2 FVKESK come from the germline V gene. This CDR3 is CASSHGSNTGELFF. The CDR3 nucleotides are TGTGCCAGCAGCCACGGCAGTAACACCGGGGAGCTGTTTTTT.

The V gene is TRBV5-4, the J gene TRBJ1-2; D unclear. The CDR3 contains 13 residues. The ends were cut back, 1 base at V and 1 base at J, with 5 bases in the middle. The germline V gene has CDR1 SGHNT and CDR2 YYREEE (reference sequence). CDR3 sequence (DNA): TGTGCCAGCAGCTTGCAGTATAACTATGGCTACACCTTC. Translated: CASSLQYNYGYTF. Full variable domain (rest looked up from reference TRBV5-4 and TRBJ1-2): ETGVTQSPTHLIKTRGQQVTLRCSSQSGHNTVSWYQQALGQGPQFIFQYYREEENGRGNFPPRFSGLQFPNYSSELNVNALELDDSALYLCASSLQYNYGYTFGSGTRLTVV.

This clone was seen just once. The chain employs TRBV5-1 and TRBJ2-5; possible D gene TRBD2, 5 bases. This CDR3 comprises 12 residues. Trimming shortened V by 4 bases and J by 1 base, and 5 bases separated the two germline ends. Germline CDR1 SGHRS, CDR2 YFSETQ. CDR3 sequence reads: CASSEGQETQYF. The CDR3 coding sequence is TGCGCCAGCAGCGAGGGCCAAGAGACCCAGTACTTC.

The V gene is TRBV28, the J gene TRBJ2-5; 8 bases align to TRBD1. In germline, CDR1 is MDHEN, CDR2 SYDVKM. V gave up 4 bases and J gave up 4 bases; unmatched junction bases: 11. The CDR3 is 16 residues long. The CDR3 sequence is CASSSKTGALRETQYF. The CDR3 DNA reads as TGTGCCAGCAGTTCTAAGACAGGGGCGTTACGAGAGACCCAGTACTTC.

The chain uses TRBV29-1 and TRBJ2-1; the D gene is possibly TRBD2 (5 bases). The CDR3 spans 13 residues. V gave up 8 bases and J gave up 12 bases, with 23 bases separating them. Germline V lookup: CDR1 SQVTM, CDR2 ANQGSEA. CDR3 nucleotides: TGCAGCTCTGCTGCCTCCGAGGGCCCGGGGCAGTTCTTC. Protein product: CSSAASEGPGQFF.

This clone came up once. Other DNA sequences in this specimen translate into the identical CDR3. The rearrangement links TRBV28 to TRBJ2-7; 7 bases are shared with TRBD1. The germline V gene has CDR1 MDHEN and CDR2 SYDVKM. The CDR3 consists of 12 residues. After removal of 7 bases from V and 3 bases from J, the junction contained 3 bases not matched to a gene. CDR3 residues: CASNRDSYEQYF. CDR3 in DNA: TGTGCCAGCAACCGGGACAGCTACGAGCAGTACTTC.